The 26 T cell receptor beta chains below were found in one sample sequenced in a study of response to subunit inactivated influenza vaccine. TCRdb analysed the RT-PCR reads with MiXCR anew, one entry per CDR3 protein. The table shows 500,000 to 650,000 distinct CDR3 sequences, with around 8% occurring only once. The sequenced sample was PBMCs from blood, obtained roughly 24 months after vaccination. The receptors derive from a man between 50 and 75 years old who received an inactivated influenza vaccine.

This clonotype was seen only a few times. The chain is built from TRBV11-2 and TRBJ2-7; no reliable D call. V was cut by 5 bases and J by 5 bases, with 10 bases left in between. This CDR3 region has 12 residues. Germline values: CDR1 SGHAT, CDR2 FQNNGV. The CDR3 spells CASSPQAHEQYF. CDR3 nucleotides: TGTGCCAGCAGCCCCCAAGCCCACGAGCAGTACTTC.

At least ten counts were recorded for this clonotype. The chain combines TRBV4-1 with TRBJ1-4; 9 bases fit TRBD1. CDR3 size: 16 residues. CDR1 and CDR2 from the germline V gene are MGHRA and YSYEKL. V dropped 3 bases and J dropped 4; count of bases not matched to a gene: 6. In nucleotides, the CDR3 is TGCGCCAGCAGCCAGCTAACAGGGGGCCTTAATGAAAAACTGTTTTTT. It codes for CASSQLTGGLNEKLFF.

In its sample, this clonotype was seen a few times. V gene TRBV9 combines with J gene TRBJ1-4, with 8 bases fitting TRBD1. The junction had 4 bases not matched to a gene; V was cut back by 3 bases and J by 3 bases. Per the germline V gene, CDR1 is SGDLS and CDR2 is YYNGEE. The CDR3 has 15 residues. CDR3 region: CASSGQGQSNEKLFF. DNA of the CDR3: TGTGCCAGCAGCGGACAGGGGCAATCTAATGAAAAACTGTTTTTT.

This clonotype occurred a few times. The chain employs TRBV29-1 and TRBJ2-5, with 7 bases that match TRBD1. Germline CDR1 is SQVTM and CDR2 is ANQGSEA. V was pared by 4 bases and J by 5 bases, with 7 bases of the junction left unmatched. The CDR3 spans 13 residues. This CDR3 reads CSVGDRVWETQYF. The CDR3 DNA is TGCAGCGTTGGCGACAGGGTCTGGGAGACCCAGTACTTC.

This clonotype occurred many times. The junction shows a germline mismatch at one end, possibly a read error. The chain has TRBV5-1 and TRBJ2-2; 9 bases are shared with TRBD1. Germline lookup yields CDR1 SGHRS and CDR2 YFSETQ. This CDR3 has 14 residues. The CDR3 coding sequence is TGCGCCAGTCAAGACAGGGGGAACATCGGGGAGCTGTTTTTT. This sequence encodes CASQDRGNIGELFF. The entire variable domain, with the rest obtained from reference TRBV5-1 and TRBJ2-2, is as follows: KAGVTQTPRYLIKTRGQQVTLSCSPISGHRSVSWYQQTPGQGLQFLFEYFSETQRNKGNFPGRFSGRQFSNSRSEMNVSTLELGDSALYLCASQDRGNIGELFFGEGSRLTVL.

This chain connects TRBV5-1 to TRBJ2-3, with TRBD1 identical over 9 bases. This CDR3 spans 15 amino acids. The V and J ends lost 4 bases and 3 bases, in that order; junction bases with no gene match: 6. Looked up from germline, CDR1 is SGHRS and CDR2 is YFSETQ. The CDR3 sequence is CASSMGQGPTDTQYF. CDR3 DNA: TGCGCCAGCAGCATGGGACAGGGTCCGACAGATACGCAGTATTTT. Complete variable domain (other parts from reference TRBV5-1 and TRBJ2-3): KAGVTQTPRYLIKTRGQQVTLSCSPISGHRSVSWYQQTPGQGLQFLFEYFSETQRNKGNFPGRFSGRQFSNSRSEMNVSTLELGDSALYLCASSMGQGPTDTQYFGPGTRLTVL.

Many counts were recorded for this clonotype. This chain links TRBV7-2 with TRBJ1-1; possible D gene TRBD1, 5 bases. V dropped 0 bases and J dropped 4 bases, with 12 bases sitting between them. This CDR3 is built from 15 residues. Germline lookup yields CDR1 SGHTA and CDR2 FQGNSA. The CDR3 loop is CASSLARGYGTEAFF. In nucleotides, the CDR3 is TGTGCCAGCAGCTTAGCGAGGGGATATGGCACTGAAGCTTTCTTT.

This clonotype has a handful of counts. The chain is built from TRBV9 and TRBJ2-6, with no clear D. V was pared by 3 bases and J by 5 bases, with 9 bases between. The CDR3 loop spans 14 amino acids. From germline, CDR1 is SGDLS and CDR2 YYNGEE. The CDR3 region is CASSAGQRANVLTF. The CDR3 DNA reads TGTGCCAGCAGCGCGGGCCAGCGGGCCAACGTCCTGACTTTC.

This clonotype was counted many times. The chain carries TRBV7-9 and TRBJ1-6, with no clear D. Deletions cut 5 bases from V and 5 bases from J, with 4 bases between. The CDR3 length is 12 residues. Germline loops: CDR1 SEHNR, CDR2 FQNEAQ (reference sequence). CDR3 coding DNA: TGTGCCAGCAGCCACAATAATTCACCCCTCCACTTT. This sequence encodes CASSHNNSPLHF.

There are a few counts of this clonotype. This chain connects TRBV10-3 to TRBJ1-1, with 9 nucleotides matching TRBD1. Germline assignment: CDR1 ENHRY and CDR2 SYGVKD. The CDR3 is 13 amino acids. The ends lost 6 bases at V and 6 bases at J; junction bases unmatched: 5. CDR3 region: CAISGDRVPEAFF. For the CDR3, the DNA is TGTGCCATCAGCGGGGACAGGGTCCCTGAAGCTTTCTTT.

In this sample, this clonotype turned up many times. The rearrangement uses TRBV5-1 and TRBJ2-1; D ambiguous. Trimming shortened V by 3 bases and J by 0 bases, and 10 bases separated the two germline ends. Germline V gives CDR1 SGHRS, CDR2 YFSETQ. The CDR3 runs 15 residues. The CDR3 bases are TGCGCCAGCAGCTCCGTAACGTACTCCTACAATGAGCAGTTCTTC. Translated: CASSSVTYSYNEQFF.

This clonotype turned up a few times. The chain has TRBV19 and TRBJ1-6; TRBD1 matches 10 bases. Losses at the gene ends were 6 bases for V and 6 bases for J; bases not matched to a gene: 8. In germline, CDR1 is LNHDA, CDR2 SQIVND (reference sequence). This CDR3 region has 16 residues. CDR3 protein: CASRETGGEINSPLHF. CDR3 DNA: TGTGCCAGTAGAGAGACAGGGGGCGAAATTAATTCACCCCTCCACTTT. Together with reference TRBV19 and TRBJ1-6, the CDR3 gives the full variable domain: DGGITQSPKYLFRKEGQNVTLSCEQNLNHDAMYWYRQDPGQGLRLIYYSQIVNDFQKGDIAEGYSVSREKKESFPLTVTSAQKNPTAFYLCASRETGGEINSPLHFGNGTRLTVT.

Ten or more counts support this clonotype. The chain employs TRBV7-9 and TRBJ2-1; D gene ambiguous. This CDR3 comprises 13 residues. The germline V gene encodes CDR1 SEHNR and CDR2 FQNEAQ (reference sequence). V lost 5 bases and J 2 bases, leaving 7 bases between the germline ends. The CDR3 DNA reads TGTGCCAGCAGCGCCAGTCCCTACAATGAGCAGTTCTTC. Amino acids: CASSASPYNEQFF.

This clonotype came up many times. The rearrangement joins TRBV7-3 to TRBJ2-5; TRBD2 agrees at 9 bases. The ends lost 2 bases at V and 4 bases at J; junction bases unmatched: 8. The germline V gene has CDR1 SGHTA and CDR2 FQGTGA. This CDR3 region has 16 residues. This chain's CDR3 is CASSLGLAGPGETQYF. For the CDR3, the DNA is TGTGCCAGCAGCTTAGGTCTAGCGGGGCCAGGAGAGACCCAGTACTTC. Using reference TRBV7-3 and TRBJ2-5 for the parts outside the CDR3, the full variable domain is GAGVSQTPSNKVTEKGKYVELRCDPISGHTALYWYRQSLGQGPEFLIYFQGTGAADDSGLPNDRFFAVRPEGSVSTLKIQRTERGDSAVYLCASSLGLAGPGETQYFGPGTRLLVL.

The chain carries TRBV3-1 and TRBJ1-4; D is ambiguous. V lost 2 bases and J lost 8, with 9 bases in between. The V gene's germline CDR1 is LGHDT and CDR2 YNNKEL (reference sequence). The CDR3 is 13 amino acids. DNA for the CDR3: TGTGCCAGCAGCCAAACGATCCAGGAAAAACTGTTTTTT. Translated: CASSQTIQEKLFF.

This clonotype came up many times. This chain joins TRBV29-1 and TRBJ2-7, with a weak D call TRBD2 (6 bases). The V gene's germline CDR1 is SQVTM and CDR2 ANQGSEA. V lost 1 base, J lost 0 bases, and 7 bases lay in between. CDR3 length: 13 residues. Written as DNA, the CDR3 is TGCAGCGTTGAAGCCGGGAGCTCCTACGAGCAGTACTTC. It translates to CSVEAGSSYEQYF.

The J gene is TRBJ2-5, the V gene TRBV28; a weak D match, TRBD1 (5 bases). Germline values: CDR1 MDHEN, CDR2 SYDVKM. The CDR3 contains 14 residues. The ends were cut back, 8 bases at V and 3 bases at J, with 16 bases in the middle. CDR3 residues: CASQVLDRKETQYF. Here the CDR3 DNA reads TGTGCCAGCCAGGTTCTTGACAGAAAAGAGACCCAGTACTTC. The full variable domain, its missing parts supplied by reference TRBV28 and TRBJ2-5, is DVKVTQSSRYLVKRTGEKVFLECVQDMDHENMFWYRQDPGLGLRLIYFSYDVKMKEKGDIPEGYSVSREKKERFSLILESASTNQTSMYLCASQVLDRKETQYFGPGTRLLVL.

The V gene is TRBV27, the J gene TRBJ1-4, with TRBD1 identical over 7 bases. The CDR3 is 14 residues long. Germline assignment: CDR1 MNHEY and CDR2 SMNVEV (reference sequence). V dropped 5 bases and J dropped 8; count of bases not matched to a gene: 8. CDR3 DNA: TGTGCCAGCAGTGATACAGGGGTACGGGAAAAACTGTTTTTT. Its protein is CASSDTGVREKLFF.

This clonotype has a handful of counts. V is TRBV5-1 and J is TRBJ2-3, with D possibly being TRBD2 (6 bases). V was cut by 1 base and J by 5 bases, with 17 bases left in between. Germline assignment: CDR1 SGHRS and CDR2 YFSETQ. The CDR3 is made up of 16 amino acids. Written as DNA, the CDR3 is TGCGCCAGCAGCTTGATAGGTCGGGGGAGTGGAGATACGCAGTATTTT. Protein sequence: CASSLIGRGSGDTQYF.

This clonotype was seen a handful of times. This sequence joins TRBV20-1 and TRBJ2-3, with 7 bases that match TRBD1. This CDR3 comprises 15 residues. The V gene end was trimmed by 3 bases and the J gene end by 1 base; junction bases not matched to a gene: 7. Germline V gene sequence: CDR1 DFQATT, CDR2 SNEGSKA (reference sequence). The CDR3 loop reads CSASADRAGTDTQYF. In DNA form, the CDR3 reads TGCAGTGCTAGTGCCGACAGGGCTGGCACAGATACGCAGTATTTT.

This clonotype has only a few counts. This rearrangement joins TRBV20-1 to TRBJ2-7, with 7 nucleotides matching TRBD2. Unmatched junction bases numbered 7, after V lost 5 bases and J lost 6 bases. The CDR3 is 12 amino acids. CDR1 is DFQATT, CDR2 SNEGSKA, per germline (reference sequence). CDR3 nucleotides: TGCAGTGCTCGGACTTGGGAGGGCGAGCAGTACTTC. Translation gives CSARTWEGEQYF.

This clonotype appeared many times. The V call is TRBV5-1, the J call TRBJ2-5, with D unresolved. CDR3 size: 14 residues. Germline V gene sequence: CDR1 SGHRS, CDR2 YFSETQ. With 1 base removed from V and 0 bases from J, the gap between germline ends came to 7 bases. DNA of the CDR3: TGCGCCAGCAGCTTGTCACTGAACCAAGAGACCCAGTACTTC. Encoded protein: CASSLSLNQETQYF. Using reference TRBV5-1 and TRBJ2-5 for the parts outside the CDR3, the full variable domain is KAGVTQTPRYLIKTRGQQVTLSCSPISGHRSVSWYQQTPGQGLQFLFEYFSETQRNKGNFPGRFSGRQFSNSRSEMNVSTLELGDSALYLCASSLSLNQETQYFGPGTRLLVL.

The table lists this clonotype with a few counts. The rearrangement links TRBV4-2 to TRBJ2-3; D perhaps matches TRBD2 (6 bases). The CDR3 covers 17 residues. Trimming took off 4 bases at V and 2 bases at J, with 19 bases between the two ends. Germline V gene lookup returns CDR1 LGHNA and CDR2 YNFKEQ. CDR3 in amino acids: CASSPRRRDQVTDTQYF. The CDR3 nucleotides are TGTGCCAGCAGCCCGCGACGGAGGGACCAGGTCACAGATACGCAGTATTTT.

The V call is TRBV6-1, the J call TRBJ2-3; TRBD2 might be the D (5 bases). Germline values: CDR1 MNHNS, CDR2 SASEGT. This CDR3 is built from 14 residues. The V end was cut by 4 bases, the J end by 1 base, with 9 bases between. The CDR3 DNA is TGTGCCAGCAGTGCGAGGGTTGGCACAGATACGCAGTATTTT. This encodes CASSARVGTDTQYF.

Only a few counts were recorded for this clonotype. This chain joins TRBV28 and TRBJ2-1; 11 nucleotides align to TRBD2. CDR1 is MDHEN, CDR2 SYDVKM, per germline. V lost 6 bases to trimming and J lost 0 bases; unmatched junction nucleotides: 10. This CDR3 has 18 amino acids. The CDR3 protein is CASSPWRTSGSSYNEQFF. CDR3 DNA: TGTGCCAGCAGCCCCTGGCGCACTAGCGGGAGCTCCTACAATGAGCAGTTCTTC.

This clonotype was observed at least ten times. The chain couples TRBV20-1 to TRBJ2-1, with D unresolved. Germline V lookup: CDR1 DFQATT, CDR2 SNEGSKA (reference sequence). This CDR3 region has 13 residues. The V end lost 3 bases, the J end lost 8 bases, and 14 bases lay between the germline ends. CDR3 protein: CSARALADHEQFF. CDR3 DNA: TGCAGTGCTAGGGCACTGGCGGACCATGAGCAGTTCTTC.